These T cell receptor beta chains were read from a single sample in a study of metastatic and nonmetastatic thyroid tumors. TCRdb re-called the PCR reads with MiXCR. The data hold about 34,000 clones, with about 15% observed a single time. Sequenced input: blood. The source of these receptors is a female donor with papillary thyroid cancer or a benign thyroid nodule (not recorded which). Some clones in this sample may be carry-over from other donors' samples. Each CDR3 is given with its conserved first and last residue. Each record gives: CDR3 protein, CDR3 DNA, J gene, V gene, D gene, clone size. D genes are given only for firm matches. A clone size is listed for some rows: how often the clone was seen (once, few, many), or a class if it is expanded.

CDR3: CATGLAVYNEQFF
DNA: TGTGCCACCGGACTAGCGGTCTACAATGAGCAGTTCTTC
J: TRBJ2-1
V: TRBV24-1
D: TRBD2
size: -

CDR3: CSASTSGRPPDDEQYF
DNA: TGCAGTGCCAGCACATCGGGGAGGCCCCCGGACGACGAGCAGTACTTC
J: TRBJ2-7
V: TRBV20-1
D: -
size: -

CDR3: CASSHRQSNYGYTF
DNA: TGTGCCAGCAGCCACCGACAGTCAAACTATGGCTACACCTTC
J: TRBJ1-2
V: TRBV7-2
D: -
size: once

CDR3: CASKWWTDLQETQYF
DNA: TGTGCCAGCAAATGGTGGACAGACCTCCAAGAGACCCAGTACTTC
J: TRBJ2-5
V: TRBV6-1
D: -
size: many

CDR3: CASIRTLVRSEQYF
DNA: TGTGCCAGCATACGCACCCTTGTTAGGAGCGAGCAGTACTTC
J: TRBJ2-7
V: TRBV6-1
D: -
size: few

CDR3: CASSYSIWIYEQFF
DNA: TGTGCCAGCAGTTACTCTATCTGGATCTATGAGCAGTTCTTC
J: TRBJ2-1
V: TRBV6-5
D: -
size: -

CDR3: CASSYSVGLPFF
DNA: TGTGCCAGCAGTTACTCCGTAGGGCTGCCTTTCTTT
J: TRBJ1-1
V: TRBV6-5
D: -
size: medium-sized

CDR3: CASSPRTSGYSYNEQFF
DNA: TGTGCCAGCAGCCCTCGGACTAGCGGCTACTCCTACAATGAGCAGTTCTTC
J: TRBJ2-1
V: TRBV13
D: TRBD2
size: many

CDR3: CASSLGTSGFTDTQYF
DNA: TGCGCCAGCAGCTTGGGGACTAGCGGGTTCACAGATACGCAGTATTTT
J: TRBJ2-3
V: TRBV5-1
D: TRBD2
size: many

CDR3: CASRAGGTVWANVLTF
DNA: TGTGCCAGCAGGGCTGGGGGGACAGTCTGGGCCAACGTCCTGACTTTC
J: TRBJ2-6
V: TRBV28
D: -
size: -

CDR3: CSARFGGNTGELFF
DNA: TGCAGTGCTAGATTTGGAGGAAACACCGGGGAGCTGTTTTTT
J: TRBJ2-2
V: TRBV20-1
D: -
size: medium-sized

CDR3: CASSQDGLSRYNEQFF
DNA: TGCGCCAGCAGCCAAGACGGCCTCTCACGCTACAATGAGCAGTTCTTC
J: TRBJ2-1
V: TRBV4-3
D: -
size: many

CDR3: CATSDLDNPYEQYF
DNA: TGTGCCACCAGTGATCTAGACAACCCCTACGAGCAGTACTTC
J: TRBJ2-7
V: TRBV24-1
D: -
size: many

CDR3: CASSWMDRDYTHNEQFF
DNA: TGTGCCAGCAGTTGGATGGACAGGGATTATACTCACAATGAGCAGTTCTTC
J: TRBJ2-1
V: TRBV28
D: TRBD1
size: -

CDR3: CASSTSGTAPKQYF
DNA: TGTGCCAGCAGCACTTCAGGGACAGCCCCCAAGCAGTACTTC
J: TRBJ2-7
V: TRBV27
D: TRBD1
size: many

CDR3: CSGGENTEAFF
DNA: TGCTCAGGGGGTGAGAACACTGAAGCTTTCTTT
J: TRBJ1-1
V: TRBV29-1
D: TRBD1
size: many

CDR3: CAWSGNQETQYF
DNA: TGTGCCTGGAGCGGGAACCAAGAGACCCAGTACTTC
J: TRBJ2-5
V: TRBV30
D: -
size: many

CDR3: CASSLVSDGNTIYF
DNA: TGTGCCAGCAGCTTAGTCTCCGATGGAAACACCATATATTTT
J: TRBJ1-3
V: TRBV11-2
D: -
size: many

CDR3: CAWSPLGSWTEAFF
DNA: TGTGCCTGGAGCCCCTTGGGGTCTTGGACTGAAGCTTTCTTT
J: TRBJ1-1
V: TRBV30
D: -
size: many

CDR3: CASSLGLESEQYF
DNA: TGTGCCAGCAGCTTGGGACTAGAATCCGAGCAGTACTTC
J: TRBJ2-7
V: TRBV11-2
D: TRBD2
size: -

CDR3: CASSHPLELLAGTDTQYF
DNA: TGTGCCAGCAGCCACCCCCTAGAGTTACTAGCGGGAACAGATACGCAGTATTTT
J: TRBJ2-3
V: TRBV3-1
D: TRBD2
size: many

CDR3: CASSQDRAHFLRDRTHQETQYF
DNA: TGCGCCAGCAGCCAAGATCGGGCGCATTTCCTTAGGGACAGGACGCACCAAGAGACCCAGTACTTC
J: TRBJ2-5
V: TRBV4-1
D: TRBD1
size: many

CDR3: CSAIYSWGTEKLFF
DNA: TGCAGTGCTATTTATTCGTGGGGAACTGAAAAACTGTTTTTT
J: TRBJ1-4
V: TRBV20-1
D: -
size: many

CDR3: CASSYGVREGHDTQYF
DNA: TGTGCCAGCAGTTACGGAGTGCGGGAGGGCCATGATACGCAGTATTTT
J: TRBJ2-3
V: TRBV6-2/TRBV6-3
D: TRBD2
size: few

CDR3: CASSPRPDQPQHF
DNA: TGTGCCAGCAGTCCCCGACCAGATCAGCCCCAGCATTTT
J: TRBJ1-5
V: TRBV6-2/TRBV6-3
D: -
size: many

CDR3: CSARRQGAPYEQYF
DNA: TGCAGTGCTAGACGACAGGGGGCGCCCTACGAGCAGTACTTC
J: TRBJ2-7
V: TRBV20-1
D: TRBD1
size: many

CDR3: CASSFGPGTDTQYF
DNA: TGTGCCAGCAGCTTCGGACCCGGCACAGATACGCAGTATTTT
J: TRBJ2-3
V: TRBV7-3
D: -
size: many

CDR3: CASSPSDRREQYF
DNA: TGTGCCAGCAGTCCTTCGGACAGGCGCGAGCAGTACTTC
J: TRBJ2-7
V: TRBV28
D: TRBD1
size: medium-sized

CDR3: CASRDSGRGTDTQYF
DNA: TGTGCCAGCAGGGATAGCGGGAGAGGCACAGATACGCAGTATTTT
J: TRBJ2-3
V: TRBV6-1
D: TRBD2
size: many

CDR3: CASSLGRQGRADTQYF
DNA: TGTGCCAGCAGCTTGGGGAGACAGGGGAGGGCAGATACGCAGTATTTT
J: TRBJ2-3
V: TRBV5-6
D: -
size: few

CDR3: CASSYVRYEQYF
DNA: TGTGCCAGCAGTTATGTCCGGTACGAGCAGTACTTC
J: TRBJ2-7
V: TRBV28
D: -
size: medium-sized

CDR3: CASSYLQENEKLFF
DNA: TGTGCCAGCAGTTACTTACAGGAAAATGAAAAACTGTTTTTT
J: TRBJ1-4
V: TRBV6-5
D: -
size: many

CDR3: CASTYLEGVVEQYF
DNA: TGTGCCAGCACCTACTTGGAGGGGGTTGTCGAGCAGTACTTC
J: TRBJ2-7
V: TRBV2
D: -
size: -

CDR3: CASSFRSRGYTF
DNA: TGTGCCAGCAGCTTCCGTTCACGGGGCTACACCTTC
J: TRBJ1-2
V: TRBV7-9
D: -
size: many

CDR3: CASSRRAGEENTEAFF
DNA: TGTGCCAGTAGTAGGAGGGCAGGGGAAGAGAACACTGAAGCTTTCTTT
J: TRBJ1-1
V: TRBV19
D: -
size: many

CDR3: CAWYTGNSGNTIYF
DNA: TGTGCCTGGTATACAGGTAACTCTGGAAACACCATATATTTT
J: TRBJ1-3
V: TRBV30
D: -
size: -

CDR3: CAWSVGQTQETQYF
DNA: TGTGCCTGGAGTGTAGGACAGACCCAAGAGACCCAGTACTTC
J: TRBJ2-5
V: TRBV30
D: -
size: many

CDR3: CASSWAGYDQPQHF
DNA: TGTGCCAGCAGTTGGGCAGGGTATGATCAGCCCCAGCATTTT
J: TRBJ1-5
V: TRBV12-3/TRBV12-4
D: -
size: many

CDR3: CASSQDILWGRTEAFF
DNA: TGCGCCAGCAGCCAAGATATATTGTGGGGGCGGACTGAAGCTTTCTTT
J: TRBJ1-1
V: TRBV4-3
D: -
size: -

CDR3: CASSVGTSDHPQHF
DNA: TGCGCCAGCAGCGTCGGGACGTCTGATCATCCCCAGCATTTT
J: TRBJ1-5
V: TRBV5-1
D: -
size: -

CDR3: CASSPTSVARVYTF
DNA: TGTGCCAGCAGTCCAACCTCTGTCGCGAGGGTCTACACCTTC
J: TRBJ1-2
V: TRBV27
D: -
size: few

CDR3: CASSSGLAHNEQFF
DNA: TGTGCCAGCAGCTCGGGACTAGCTCACAATGAGCAGTTCTTC
J: TRBJ2-1
V: TRBV11-3
D: TRBD2
size: -

CDR3: CSALTGSSSFF
DNA: TGCAGCGCGTTAACAGGGTCATCGTCTTTCTTT
J: TRBJ1-1
V: TRBV29-1
D: -
size: -